A selection of T cell receptor beta chains follows, all from one sample in a study of metastatic and nonmetastatic thyroid tumors. TCRdb re-called clones from the PCR reads using MiXCR. Here the sample spans some 21,000 clones, roughly 22% being singletons. The sequenced sample consisted of tumor tissue. The receptors originated from a female donor with papillary thyroid cancer or a benign thyroid nodule (not recorded which). Some clones in this sample may be carry-over from other donors' samples. Both conserved end residues are part of each CDR3. A D gene is named only where the DNA matches it firmly. Clone size appears in some rows only: once, few, many, or a class for an expanded clone.

j_call	v_call	clone_size	d_call	cdr3_nt	cdr3_aa
TRBJ1-5	TRBV12-3/TRBV12-4	many	TRBD1	TGTGCCAGCAGTCTGACAGGGTCAGGGAATCAGCCCCAGCATTTT	CASSLTGSGNQPQHF
TRBJ2-3	TRBV6-1	medium-sized	NA	TGTGCCAGCAGTGAAGGGGTTGCCCGGGAGATTGTAGATACGCAGTATTTT	CASSEGVAREIVDTQYF
TRBJ2-7	TRBV7-7	many	NA	TGTGCTAGCAGCTCCGACAGTAGCTCCTACGAGCAGTACTTC	CASSSDSSSYEQYF
TRBJ2-1	TRBV11-3	NA	TRBD2	TGTGCCAGCAGCTTGAGTGGTAGCGGGAGAAAGTTCTTC	CASSLSGSGRKFF
TRBJ2-2	TRBV6-4	NA	NA	TGTGCCAGCAGTGACCAGGGCACCGGGGAGCTGTTTTTT	CASSDQGTGELFF
TRBJ2-1	TRBV6-2/TRBV6-3	NA	TRBD2	TGTGCCAGCAGTTATGCTGCCGGGACTAGCGGGAGTAATGAGCAGTTCTTC	CASSYAAGTSGSNEQFF
TRBJ1-6	TRBV4-3	few	TRBD1	TGCGCCAGCAGCCAGATCCACGGGACAGGGGGTCCACCCCTCCACTTC	CASSQIHGTGGPPLHF
TRBJ2-7	TRBV28	medium-sized	TRBD1	TGTGCCAGCAGTTTATGGTCCGGGACAGGGGGCGGCTACGAGCAGTACTTC	CASSLWSGTGGGYEQYF
TRBJ1-1	TRBV3-1	few	NA	TGTGCCAGCAGCCAATCGAGAGGGATGAACACTGAAGCTTTCTTT	CASSQSRGMNTEAFF
TRBJ2-3	TRBV7-2	many	TRBD2	TGTGCCAGCAGCCCTAGCCGACTAGCACCTAGCACAGATACGCAGTATTTT	CASSPSRLAPSTDTQYF